This T cell receptor beta chain comes out of a study of T cell clonality in common variable immunodeficiency. Findings of the study overall: CVID patient heterogeneity limited repertoire-clinical complication correlations.

J gave up 9 bases and V 4 bases, and 11 bases lay outside the gene matches. The length of the CDR3 is 17 residues. CDR1 LNHDA and CDR2 SQIVND come from the germline V gene (reference sequence). This clone has at least ten counts. Its target is not known. The read terminates 3 residues before the CDR3 end, so the remaining end is supplied by the germline J gene. TCRdb's copy holds only in-frame clones and misses some; the assay was immunoSEQ multiplex PCR. The counts give tens of thousands of clones, none of them seen only once; 1.8% is held by the top ten. The sample was peripheral blood mononuclear cells. The sequence derives from a person aged 18 to 70 in good health. The chain couples TRBV19 to TRBJ2-1; 14 nucleotides match TRBD2. The CDR3 DNA, read in part, is TGTGCCAGTAGTACAGAGGGACTAGCGGGAGAGAGGGGTGAG. Translation gives CASSTEGLAGERGE. The whole CDR3 protein reads CASSTEGLAGERGEQFF.